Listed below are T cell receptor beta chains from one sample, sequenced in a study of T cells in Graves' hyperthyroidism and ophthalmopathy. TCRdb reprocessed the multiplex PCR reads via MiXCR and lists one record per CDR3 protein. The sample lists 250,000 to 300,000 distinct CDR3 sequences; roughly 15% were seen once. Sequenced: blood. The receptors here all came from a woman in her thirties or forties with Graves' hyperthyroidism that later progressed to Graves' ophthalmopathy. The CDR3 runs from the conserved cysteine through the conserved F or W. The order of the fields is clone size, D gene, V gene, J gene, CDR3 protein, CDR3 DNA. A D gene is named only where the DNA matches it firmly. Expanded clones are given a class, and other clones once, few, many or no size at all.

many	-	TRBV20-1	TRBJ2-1	CSAARNEQFF	TGCAGTGCTGCTCGGAATGAGCAGTTCTTC
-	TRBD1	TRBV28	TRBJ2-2	CASTVTGASTGELFF	TGTGCCAGCACCGTGACAGGGGCCAGCACCGGGGAGCTGTTTTTT
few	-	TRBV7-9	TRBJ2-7	CASSPPGDSRGNEQYF	TGTGCCAGCAGCCCCCCCGGTGACTCGAGGGGGAACGAGCAGTACTTC
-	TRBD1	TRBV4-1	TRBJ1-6	CASSHPTGILNSPLHF	TGCGCCAGCAGCCACCCGACAGGGATTCTCAATTCACCCCTCCACTTT
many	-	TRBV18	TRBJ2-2	CASSPPGTPRNGELFF	TGTGCCAGCTCACCTCCCGGGACCCCGAGGAACGGGGAGCTGTTTTTT
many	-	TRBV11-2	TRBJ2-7	CASSLHPRSGEQYF	TGTGCCAGCAGCTTACACCCCAGGTCGGGCGAGCAGTACTTC
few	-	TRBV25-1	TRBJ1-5	CASSEAGGVNQPQHF	TGTGCCAGCAGTGAAGCCGGGGGTGTGAATCAGCCCCAGCATTTT
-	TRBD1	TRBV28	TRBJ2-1	CASRTGAPYNEQFF	TGTGCCAGTCGGACAGGGGCCCCCTACAATGAGCAGTTCTTC
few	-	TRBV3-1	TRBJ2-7	CASSQDLPGAYEQYF	TGTGCCAGCAGCCAAGATCTTCCGGGAGCCTACGAGCAGTACTTC
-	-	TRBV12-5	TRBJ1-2	CASGLVRTGHSMHTFYTF	TGTGCTAGTGGTTTGGTACGCACAGGCCACTCGATGCATACGTTCTACACCTTC
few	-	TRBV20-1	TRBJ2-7	CSCHSLSGTTYEQYF	TGCAGTTGTCATTCCCTTTCCGGGACGACCTACGAGCAGTACTTC
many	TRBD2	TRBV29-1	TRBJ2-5	CSVLGLAGAMGETQYF	TGCAGCGTCCTGGGACTAGCGGGAGCTATGGGAGAGACCCAGTACTTC
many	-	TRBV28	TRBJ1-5	CASSFRQLRFGQPQHF	TGTGCCAGCAGTTTCAGGCAGCTCCGTTTTGGTCAGCCCCAGCATTTT
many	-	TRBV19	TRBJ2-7	CASSGYYEQYF	TGTGCCAGTAGTGGATACTACGAGCAGTACTTC
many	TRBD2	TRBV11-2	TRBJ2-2	CASRHTSGSRTGELFF	TGTGCCAGCAGGCATACTAGCGGGAGTAGGACCGGGGAGCTGTTTTTT
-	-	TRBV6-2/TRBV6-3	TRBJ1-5	CASRDLGRGAQHF	TGTGCCAGCAGAGACCTTGGGAGGGGCGCCCAGCATTTT
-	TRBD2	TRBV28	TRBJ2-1	CASSWTSGRSEQFF	TGTGCCAGCAGTTGGACTAGCGGGAGGAGTGAGCAGTTCTTC
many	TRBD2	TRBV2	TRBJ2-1	CASSADSGSSEQFF	TGTGCCAGCAGTGCGGATAGCGGGAGTTCTGAGCAGTTCTTC
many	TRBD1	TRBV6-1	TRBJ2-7	CASERGLEQYF	TGTGCCAGCGAGAGGGGGCTCGAGCAGTACTTC
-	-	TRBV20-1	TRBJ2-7	CSALAPLYEQYF	TGCAGTGCCCTGGCTCCTCTCTACGAGCAGTACTTC
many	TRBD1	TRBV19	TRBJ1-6	CASSTAGTANNSPLHF	TGTGCCAGTAGTACCGCCGGGACAGCGAATAATTCACCCCTCCACTTT
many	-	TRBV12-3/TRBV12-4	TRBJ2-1	CASSFVSVRLVRYNEQFF	TGTGCCAGCAGTTTTGTATCGGTTCGCCTAGTAAGGTACAATGAGCAGTTCTTC
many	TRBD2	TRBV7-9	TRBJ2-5	CASSSGLAGGETQYF	TGTGCCAGCAGCTCGGGACTAGCGGGAGGAGAGACCCAGTACTTC
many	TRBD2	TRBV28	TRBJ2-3	CASSLLAATDTQYF	TGTGCCAGCTCATTACTAGCGGCGACAGATACGCAGTATTTT
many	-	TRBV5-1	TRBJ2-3	CASSSGQTPDTQYF	TGCGCCAGCAGCTCTGGACAGACTCCAGATACGCAGTATTTT
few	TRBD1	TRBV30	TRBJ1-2	CAWSFRGQLANYGYTF	TGTGCCTGGAGTTTCCGGGGACAGCTAGCTAACTATGGCTACACCTTC
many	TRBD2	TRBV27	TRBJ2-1	CASRSGLVNNEQFF	TGTGCCAGCAGGTCAGGACTAGTGAACAATGAGCAGTTCTTC
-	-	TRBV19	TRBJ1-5	CASSRTALSNQPQHF	TGTGCCAGTAGTAGGACGGCCCTTAGCAATCAGCCCCAGCATTTT
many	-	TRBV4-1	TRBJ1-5	CASSQGTLQGKVRNQPQHF	TGCGCCAGCAGCCAAGGAACACTCCAGGGAAAAGTTCGTAATCAGCCCCAGCATTTT
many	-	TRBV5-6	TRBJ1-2	CASSLDRFEEIKNYGYTF	TGTGCCAGCAGCTTGGATAGGTTTGAGGAGATAAAAAACTATGGCTACACCTTC
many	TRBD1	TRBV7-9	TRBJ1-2	CASNLNRGGYDGYTF	TGTGCCAGCAACCTAAACAGGGGCGGCTATGATGGCTACACCTTC
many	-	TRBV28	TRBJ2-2	CASSMPTIFSGELFF	TGTGCCAGCAGTATGCCGACTATCTTCAGCGGGGAGCTGTTTTTT
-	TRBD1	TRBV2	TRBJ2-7	CASSDYQGAQYF	TGTGCCAGCAGTGATTACCAGGGGGCGCAGTACTTC
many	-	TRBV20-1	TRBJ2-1	CSASGRGNEQFF	TGCAGTGCTAGCGGGAGAGGGAATGAGCAGTTCTTC
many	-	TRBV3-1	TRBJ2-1	CASSPTFVQGFYNEQFF	TGTGCCAGCAGCCCGACCTTCGTACAGGGATTTTACAATGAGCAGTTCTTC
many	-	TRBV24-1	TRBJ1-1	CATSQAGEAFF	TGTGCCACCAGTCAGGCCGGGGAAGCTTTCTTT
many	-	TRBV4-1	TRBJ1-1	CASSSILRGNTEAFF	TGCGCCAGCAGCTCGATTCTTCGAGGGAACACTGAAGCTTTCTTT
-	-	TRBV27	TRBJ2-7	CASSLRGITYEQYF	TGTGCCAGCAGTTTAAGGGGGATAACCTACGAGCAGTACTTC
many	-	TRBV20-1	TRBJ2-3	CSAREAPVDTQYF	TGCAGTGCTAGAGAAGCTCCGGTGGATACGCAGTATTTT
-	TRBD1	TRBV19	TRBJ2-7	CASSIAAPGTGSHYEQYF	TGTGCCAGTAGTATAGCCGCTCCCGGGACAGGGAGCCACTACGAGCAGTACTTC
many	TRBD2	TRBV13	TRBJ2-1	CASARREGRYEQFF	TGTGCCAGCGCCAGGCGGGAGGGCCGTTATGAGCAGTTCTTC
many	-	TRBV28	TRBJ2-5	CASTVSVAEETQYF	TGTGCCAGCACCGTTTCCGTGGCGGAAGAGACCCAGTACTTC
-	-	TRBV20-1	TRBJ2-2	CSAPSGTNTGELFF	TGCAGTGCTCCGAGCGGTACGAACACCGGGGAGCTGTTTTTT